This T cell receptor beta chain comes out of a study of T cells in Graves' hyperthyroidism and ophthalmopathy. Findings and limits, study-wide: Most expanded thyroid clonotypes above 0.001 recurred in blood.

TCR beta CDR3 sequences were amplified from RNA transcripts. The HTBI set primed first-round TCR CDR3 RT-PCR. MiXCR, run by TCRdb on the multiplex PCR reads, gives a single entry per CDR3 protein. The sample lists about 560,000 distinct CDR3 sequences, roughly a sixth occurring once. In the case of this clonotype: Its target is unknown.

Over 18 months, lack of ophthalmopathy progression marked Graves' hyperthyroidism as stable. Patients having uncontrolled infection, another autoimmune disease, pregnancy or lactation were not included. The CDR3 length is 15 residues. Germline CDR1 is LGHNA and CDR2 is YSLEER. Trimming took 1 base from V and 5 from J, leaving 14 bases between them. The specimen sequenced was blood. V and J are TRBV4-3 and TRBJ1-2; a possible D gene is TRBD1 (5 bases). The sequence was obtained from a young woman with Graves' hyperthyroidism. Written as DNA, the CDR3 is TGCGCCAGCAGCCAAGGTCGGGGCAGGATGTATGGCTACACCTTC. Translation gives CASSQGRGRMYGYTF.